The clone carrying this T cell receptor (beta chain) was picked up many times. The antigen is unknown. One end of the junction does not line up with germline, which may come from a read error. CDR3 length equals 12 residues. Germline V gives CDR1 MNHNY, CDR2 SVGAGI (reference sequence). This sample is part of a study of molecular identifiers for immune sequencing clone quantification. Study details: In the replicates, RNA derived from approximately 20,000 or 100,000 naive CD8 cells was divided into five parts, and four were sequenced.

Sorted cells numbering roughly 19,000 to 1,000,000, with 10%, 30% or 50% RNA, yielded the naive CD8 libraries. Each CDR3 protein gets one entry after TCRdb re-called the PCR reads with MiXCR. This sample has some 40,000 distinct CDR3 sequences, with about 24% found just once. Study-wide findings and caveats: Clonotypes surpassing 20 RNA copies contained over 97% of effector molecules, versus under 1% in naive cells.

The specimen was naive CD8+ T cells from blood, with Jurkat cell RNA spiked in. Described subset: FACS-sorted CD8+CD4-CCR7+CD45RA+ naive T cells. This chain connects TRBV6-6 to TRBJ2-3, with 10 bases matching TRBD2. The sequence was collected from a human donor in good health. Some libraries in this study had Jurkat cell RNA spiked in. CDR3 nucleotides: TGTGCCAGCACCTCACCGACTAGCGGGCTACTGTTT. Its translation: CASTSPTSGLLF.